A single sample is the source of the 12 T cell receptor beta chains below, sequenced in a study of T cells in Graves' hyperthyroidism and ophthalmopathy. It was RNA transcripts that yielded the amplified TCR beta CDR3 regions. The HTBI set primed first-round TCR CDR3 RT-PCR. One entry per CDR3 protein results from TCRdb running MiXCR on the multiplex PCR reads. This repertoire shows about 640,000 distinct CDR3 sequences, roughly 14% found once; its top ten account for about 12%. Sequenced sample: blood. The receptors come from a woman aged 45 to 65 with Graves' ophthalmopathy.

This clonotype was counted many times. The chain carries TRBV18 and TRBJ2-3; D unclear. The CDR3 sequence is 15 residues long. V lost 0 bases, J lost 7 bases, and 14 bases lay in between. Germline CDR1 reads KGHSH; CDR2 reads LQKENI. CDR3 nucleotides: TGTGCCAGCTCACCACCAAGCGTTAATAGTTATACGCAGTATTTT. Residues: CASSPPSVNSYTQYF.

This clonotype was seen repeatedly, ten times or more. The chain is built from TRBV7-2 and TRBJ2-3; no clear D gene. The CDR3 has 15 amino acids. Trimming took 0 bases from V and 2 from J, leaving 9 bases between them. Germline V gene data show CDR1 as SGHTA and CDR2 as FQGNSA. CDR3 DNA: TGTGCCAGCAGCTTAGCGAAAGGGCCCACAGATACGCAGTATTTT. Its protein is CASSLAKGPTDTQYF.

This clonotype was found a few times. The junction departs from germline at one end; a sequencing error may be responsible. The V call is TRBV7-2, the J call TRBJ2-2, with unresolved D. Germline V gene lookup returns CDR1 SGHTA and CDR2 FQGNSA. The CDR3 length is 14 residues. DNA for the CDR3: TGTGCTAGCAGCTTAGACCATAGGACCGGGGAGCTGTTTTTT. It yields the protein CASSLDHRTGELFF.

This clonotype was counted ten times or more. This rearrangement joins TRBV6-2 or TRBV6-3 to TRBJ2-2, with D possibly TRBD1 on 6 matching bases. Germline V gene data show CDR1 as MNHEY and CDR2 as SVGEGT. The CDR3 has 17 residues. The V gene lost 4 bases and the J gene lost 3 bases, with 18 bases spanning the gap. For the CDR3, the DNA is TGTGCCAGCAGTTCCGAATCAGGGGTGGGGGACACCGGGGAGCTGTTTTTT. This gives the protein CASSSESGVGDTGELFF.

This clonotype was counted between two and nine times. The V and J genes are TRBV15 and TRBJ2-2, with 9 bases fitting TRBD1. Germline CDR1 and CDR2: LNHNV and YYDKDF (reference sequence). V lost 8 bases to trimming and J lost 1 base; unmatched junction nucleotides: 8. This CDR3 region has 16 residues. The CDR3 sequence: CATDHPGQGNTGELFF. CDR3 nucleotides: TGTGCCACCGATCACCCGGGACAGGGGAACACCGGGGAGCTGTTTTTT.

This clonotype came up many times. This rearrangement joins TRBV18 to TRBJ1-1, with TRBD1 matching 7 bases. There are 14 residues in the CDR3. Germline CDR1 reads KGHSH; CDR2 reads LQKENI. V lost 3 bases to trimming and J lost 6 bases; unmatched junction nucleotides: 7. The CDR3 sequence is CASSPPTGIPEAFF. In DNA form, the CDR3 reads TGTGCCAGCTCACCGCCGACAGGGATCCCTGAAGCTTTCTTT.

This clonotype was counted many times. This chain uses TRBV18 with TRBJ2-1, with 8 bases that match TRBD2. The CDR3 runs 16 residues. The V gene end was trimmed by 4 bases and the J gene end by 7 bases; junction bases not matched to a gene: 12. Germline V gene lookup returns CDR1 KGHSH and CDR2 LQKENI. The CDR3 DNA follows: TGTGCCAGCTCACGGGCGAGCGGGAGACTTATGAATGAGCAGTTCTTC. This codes for CASSRASGRLMNEQFF.

About this clonotype: Given a much more abundant clone one base away, this may be a read error. The CDR3 DNA reads TGTGCCAGCAGTTTAGGGGCCTTATGGGGGAGGGCTAGCGCAGATACGCAGTATTTT. This translates into CASSLGALWGRASADTQYF. The V gene is TRBV28, the J gene TRBJ2-3, with 7 nucleotides matching TRBD2. Germline V gene lookup returns CDR1 MDHEN and CDR2 SYDVKM. J lost 4 bases, V lost 2 bases, and 18 bases had no gene match. This CDR3 region has 19 residues.

This clonotype was counted ten times or more. V and J are TRBV24-1 and TRBJ2-1, with 14 bases matching TRBD2. The V segment lost 4 bases and the J segment 4 bases; nucleotides outside the gene matches: 8. CDR3 length: 18 residues. CDR1 KGHDR and CDR2 SFDVKD come from the germline V gene. CDR3 coding DNA: TGTGCCACCAGTGACCACGGACTAGCGGGAGGTCTGTACAATGAGCAGTTCTTC. This encodes CATSDHGLAGGLYNEQFF.

This clonotype was counted ten times or more. This chain joins TRBV11-2 and TRBJ1-4, with D uncertain. V lost 1 base and J lost 7, with 10 bases in between. Looked up from germline, CDR1 is SGHAT and CDR2 is FQNNGV. This CDR3 spans 14 amino acids. The CDR3 DNA is TGTGCCAGCAGCTTAGGACCCTGGGGTGAAAAACTGTTTTTT. Its translation is CASSLGPWGEKLFF.

As for this clonotype: The germline gene is not matched at one end of the junction; a read error may be the cause. The genes are TRBV28 and TRBJ1-1; D remains unclear. Germline assignment: CDR1 MDHEN and CDR2 SYDVKM. The CDR3 extends over 11 amino acids. The CDR3 here is CASKVYTEAFF. DNA of the CDR3: TGTGCCAGCAAAGTTTACACTGAAGCCTTCTTT. The entire variable domain, with the rest obtained from reference TRBV28 and TRBJ1-1, is as follows: DVKVTQSSRYLVKRTGEKVFLECVQDMDHENMFWYRQDPGLGLRLIYFSYDVKMKEKGDIPEGYSVSREKKERFSLILESASTNQTSMYLCASKVYTEAFFGQGTRLTVV.

Of note for this clonotype: A clone one base away is much larger, so this may be a read error. The chain couples TRBV30 to TRBJ2-5; 8 positions agree with TRBD2. CDR3 length equals 15 residues. Germline V gives CDR1 GTSNPN, CDR2 SVGIG (reference sequence). The CDR3 is CALEYRAGVQEIQYF. The CDR3 bases are TGTGCTCTGGAGTATCGAGCGGGAGTCCAAGAGATCCAGTACTTC. The full variable domain, rest sourced from reference TRBV30 and TRBJ2-5, is SQTIHQWPATLVQPVGSPLSLECTVEGTSNPNLYWYRQAAGRGLQLLFYSVGIGQISSEVPQNLSASRPQDRQFILSSKKLLLSDSGFYLCALEYRAGVQEIQYFGPGTRLLVL.